What follows is one TCR beta chain and its context. Its antigen is still unknown. No quality values exist for individual bases; no much larger clone is one base distant. The data originate from a study of T-cell reconstitution after alpha-beta-depleted transplantation in children (dated by TCRdb to about 2016). For context, the study as a whole: The study quantitatively tracked T-cell immune reconstitution after TCRalphabeta/CD19-depleted allogeneic hematopoietic cell transplantation in children using TCR repertoire profiling.

Results and caveats for the whole study, not just this receptor: In some patients, high TCRbeta diversity at day 60 was attributed to recipient T cells and intrathymic progenitors that had survived conditioning. Over the following months the frequencies of hyperexpanded clones went down, and after one year T-cell counts and TCRbeta diversity were mostly credited to newly produced T cells. Apparently early alphabetaT-cell count recovery about two months after transplant reportedly relied on only several hundred rapidly expanded clones derived from non-depleted graft cells.

The CDR3 runs 16 residues from the cysteine to the phenylalanine. CDR3 DNA is the only sequence kept; it has 48 bases, read in frame from the first base. Trimming takes 5 bases off V and 6 bases off J; junction bases not matched to a gene: 5. Preparation of the library involved PCR. TCRdb shows the sequencer as Illumina HiSeq 2500. TCR libraries were prepared with molecular barcoding, using unique molecular identifiers to normalize TCRbeta repertoire quantification. TCRdb trimmed the raw reads at Q25, called clones with MiXCR and kept productive beta chains. When rows share a CDR3 protein, they turn into one entry using the most common DNA and genes. Present in this sample are 780,000 or so distinct CDR3 sequences, 16% of which were seen just once. The ten largest clones represent approximately 5% of the sample. This specimen's treatment or condition label, interpreted: allogeneic hematopoietic cell transplantation with graft depleted of TCRalphabeta T cells and CD19 B cells. The transplant recipients were children given TCRalphabeta/CD19-depleted allogeneic hematopoietic cell grafts.

The rearranged chain carries TRBV12-3 or TRBV12-4 and TRBJ2-2, with 14 central nucleotides matching TRBD2. The specimen was PBMCs, mostly from graft donor cells, collected 360 days after TCRalphabeta/CD19-depleted stem cell transplant. This receptor was obtained from a male patient between 10 and 17 years old who had a stem cell transplant for acute lymphoblastic leukemia, so the T cells may come from the graft donor. CDR3 reads: CASSRLAGGPPGELFF. At the DNA level, the sequence is TGTGCCAGCAGTCGACTAGCGGGAGGGCCCCCCGGGGAGCTGTTTTTT.